This TCR beta chain was sequenced in a study of tumor-infiltrating lymphocytes in oesophageal squamous cell carcinoma. Each CDR3 protein gets one entry after TCRdb re-called the PCR reads with MiXCR. The sample holds 10,000 or so distinct CDR3 sequences; 58% are singletons and the top ten take 39%. There are many counts of this clonotype. The germline V gene has CDR1 LNHDA and CDR2 SQIVND (reference sequence). J was trimmed by 3 bases and V by 10 bases; bases with no gene match: 12. CDR3 size: 15 residues. The chain recombines TRBV19 with TRBJ2-1; 7 bases map to TRBD2. This TCR derives from a female donor with esophageal squamous cell carcinoma. The sequenced sample consisted of esophageal tumor tissue. The CDR3 is CATRRERGSYNEQFF. The CDR3 DNA follows: TGTGCCACCCGAAGAGAACGCGGGAGCTACAATGAGCAGTTCTTC.